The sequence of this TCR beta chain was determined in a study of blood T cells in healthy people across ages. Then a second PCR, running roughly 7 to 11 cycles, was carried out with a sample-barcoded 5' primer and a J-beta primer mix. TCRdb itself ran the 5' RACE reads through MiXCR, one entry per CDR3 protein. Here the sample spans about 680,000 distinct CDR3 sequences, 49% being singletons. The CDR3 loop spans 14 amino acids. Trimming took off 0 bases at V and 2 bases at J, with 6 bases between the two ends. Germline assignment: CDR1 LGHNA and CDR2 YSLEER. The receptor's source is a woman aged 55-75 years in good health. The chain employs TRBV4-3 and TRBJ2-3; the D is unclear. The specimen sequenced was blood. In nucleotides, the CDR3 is TGCGCCAGCAGCCAAGAGGCAGCCACAGATACGCAGTATTTT. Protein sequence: CASSQEAATDTQYF.